What follows are 23 T cell receptor beta chains derived from one specimen sequenced in a study of T cell changes during pregnancy in multiple sclerosis. Clones were read by immunoSEQ multiplex PCR, and TCRdb kept only the in-frame ones, dropping some. This table has more than 85,000 clones, 85% to 95% appearing once. The sample was peripheral blood, taken before pregnancy. Receptor source: a female donor with multiple sclerosis, enrolled in a pregnancy study.

The rearrangement joins TRBV14 to TRBJ1-2; a possible D gene is TRBD1 (5 bases). The ends were cut back, 4 bases at V and 3 bases at J, with 9 bases in the middle. CDR1 SGHDN and CDR2 FVKESK come from the germline V gene. The CDR3 spans 13 residues. The DNA for the CDR3 is TGTGCCAGCAGCCGCCAACAGGACTATGGCTACACCTTC. It codes for CASSRQQDYGYTF.

The chain employs TRBV5-6 and TRBJ2-7; 7 positions match TRBD2. Germline V CDR1 and CDR2: SGHDT, YYEEEE. After removal of 0 bases from V and 3 bases from J, the junction contained 6 bases not matched to a gene. The CDR3 covers 15 residues. The CDR3 here is CASSLGGTTHYEQYF. DNA of the CDR3: TGTGCCAGCAGCTTGGGAGGGACTACGCACTACGAGCAGTACTTC.

This clone was counted once. The chain links TRBV27 to TRBJ2-7, with D possibly being TRBD2 (6 bases). V lost 4 bases, J lost 0 bases, and 10 bases lay in between. CDR3 length: 14 residues. Germline V CDR1 and CDR2: MNHEY, SMNVEV (reference sequence). The CDR3 region is CASSYLGLSYEQYF. As DNA, the CDR3 is TGTGCCAGCAGTTATCTGGGACTCTCCTACGAGCAGTACTTC.

This rearrangement joins TRBV4-1 to TRBJ1-4; D perhaps matches TRBD1 (6 bases). Germline V CDR1 and CDR2: MGHRA, YSYEKL. Deletions cut 1 base from V and 4 bases from J, with 10 bases between. The CDR3 totals 15 residues. The CDR3 protein is CASSQVSGVNEKLFF. The DNA of the CDR3 is TGCGCCAGCAGCCAAGTCTCAGGGGTTAATGAAAAACTGTTTTTT.

The chain has TRBV21-1 and TRBJ2-1; the DNA was not compared with TRBD1, the D call given in the table. TRBV21-1 is classified as a pseudogene. The CDR3 contains 16 residues. As DNA, the CDR3 is TGTGCCAGCAGCAAAGTCGGGACAGAGGCCTACAATGAGCAGTTCTTC. Translating gives CASSKVGTEAYNEQFF.

V gene TRBV13 combines with J gene TRBJ2-1, with TRBD2 matching over 13 bases. In germline, CDR1 is PRHDT, CDR2 FYEKMQ (reference sequence). There are 15 residues in the CDR3. The V segment lost 0 bases and the J segment 10 bases; nucleotides outside the gene matches: 3. CDR3: CASSLGLAGGSEQFF. CDR3 DNA sequence: TGTGCCAGCAGCTTAGGACTAGCGGGAGGGAGCGAGCAGTTCTTC.

J is TRBJ1-3 and V is TRBV7-8, with 7 bases matching TRBD1. Germline trimming cut 4 bases from V and 4 bases from J; bases unmatched to any gene: 7. The CDR3 sequence is 15 residues long. CDR1 and CDR2 from the germline V gene are SGHVS and FQNEAQ. CDR3 loop: CASSSTGVGGNTIYF. CDR3 sequence (DNA): TGTGCCAGCAGCTCTACAGGGGTTGGAGGAAACACCATATATTTT. Based on the CDR3 plus reference TRBV7-8 and TRBJ1-3, the full variable domain is GAGVSQSPRYKVAKRGQDVALRCDPISGHVSLFWYQQALGQGPEFLTYFQNEAQLDKSGLPSDRFFAERPEGSVSTLKIQRTQQEDSAVYLCASSSTGVGGNTIYFGEGSWLTVV.

The chain recombines TRBV2 with TRBJ2-1, with 7 bases fitting TRBD1. Germline-derived CDR1 and CDR2 are SNHLY and FYNNEI. Trimming at V came to 4 bases and at J to 9 bases, leaving 6 bases not matched to a gene. The CDR3 length is 13 residues. The CDR3 sequence: CASSVEQGIEQFF. The CDR3 DNA follows: TGTGCCAGCAGTGTGGAACAGGGGATTGAGCAGTTCTTC.

The rearrangement links TRBV27 to TRBJ1-1, with TRBD1 identical over 12 bases. Germline V gene lookup returns CDR1 MNHEY and CDR2 SMNVEV (reference sequence). V gave up 5 bases and J gave up 0 bases; unmatched junction bases: 16. The CDR3 consists of 20 residues. CDR3 bases: TGTGCCAGCAGTCGGAAGATCCGGGACAGGGGGCGAAGTTTGAACACTGAAGCTTTCTTT. It translates to CASSRKIRDRGRSLNTEAFF.

The J gene is TRBJ2-7, the V gene TRBV6-1; D remains ambiguous. From germline, CDR1 is MNHNS and CDR2 SASEGT. The CDR3 is 12 residues long. Between the trimmed V and J ends, which lost 3 bases and 4 bases, there was a span of 7 bases. The CDR3 nucleotides read TGTGCCAGCAGTGAGGCTCATTACGAGCAGTACTTC. Its translation: CASSEAHYEQYF.

The chain links TRBV9 to TRBJ1-2, with 8 bases aligning to TRBD1. Per the germline V gene, CDR1 is SGDLS and CDR2 is YYNGEE. V gave up 2 bases and J gave up 8 bases; unmatched junction bases: 8. The CDR3 has 14 amino acids. CDR3 residues: CASSVVGQEGGYTF. CDR3 nucleotide sequence: TGTGCCAGCAGCGTTGTGGGACAGGAAGGGGGCTACACCTTC.

The J gene is TRBJ2-3, the V gene TRBV12-5; 7 bases agree with TRBD2. The CDR3 contains 16 residues. Germline loops: CDR1 LGHNT, CDR2 FRNRAP. Trimming at V came to 4 bases and at J to 3 bases, leaving 10 bases not matched to a gene. Here the CDR3 DNA reads TGTGCTAGTGGTTCGAACCCAGCGGGAAGAACAGATACGCAGTATTTT. It is translated as CASGSNPAGRTDTQYF.

This clone was seen once. The chain is built from TRBV5-4 and TRBJ1-2; TRBD1 matches at 7 bases. CDR1 and CDR2 from the germline V gene are SGHNT and YYREEE (reference sequence). V trimming: 2 bases; J trimming: 0 bases; junction bases outside the gene matches: 4. The CDR3 totals 15 residues. The DNA of the CDR3 is TGTGCCAGCAGCTTTACAGGGGAGGCTAACTATGGCTACACCTTC. Residues: CASSFTGEANYGYTF.

This chain joins TRBV13 and TRBJ1-2, with D perhaps matching TRBD1 (6 bases). The V gene's germline CDR1 is PRHDT and CDR2 FYEKMQ (reference sequence). V was cut by 0 bases and J by 6 bases, with 14 bases left in between. The CDR3 loop spans 15 amino acids. The CDR3 is CASSLGRGAADGYTF. CDR3 coding DNA: TGTGCCAGCAGCTTAGGGCGGGGGGCCGCCGATGGCTACACCTTC.

The rearrangement uses TRBV10-2 and TRBJ2-1; TRBD2 matches at 7 bases. Germline V gene data show CDR1 as WSHSY and CDR2 as SAAADI. The CDR3 length is 12 residues. V shed 11 bases, J shed 6 bases, and the junction held 7 bases outside the gene matches. This CDR3 is CAVRDYLNEQFF. The CDR3 DNA follows: TGCGCCGTCCGGGACTACCTCAATGAGCAGTTCTTC.

This clone was seen once. The chain joins TRBV27 to TRBJ2-5, with D perhaps matching TRBD1 (5 bases). V was shortened by 6 bases and J by 2 bases, with 10 bases between the two germline ends. There are 13 residues in the CDR3. Germline assignment: CDR1 MNHEY and CDR2 SMNVEV (reference sequence). The CDR3 DNA reads as TGTGCCAGCAGCACGACAGCGCAAGAGACCCAGTACTTC. It codes for CASSTTAQETQYF.

V is TRBV5-1 and J is TRBJ2-1; the match to TRBD2 covers 10 bases. CDR1 is SGHRS, CDR2 YFSETQ, per germline. CDR3 length: 16 amino acids. The J segment lost 5 bases and the V segment lost 3 bases, leaving 8 bases of the junction unmatched. The CDR3 DNA follows: TGCGCCAGCAGCTCCCCCGGGACTAGCGCCAACAATGAGCAGTTCTTC. Protein: CASSSPGTSANNEQFF.

The rearrangement joins TRBV30 to TRBJ2-2; 9 bases map to TRBD2. Germline-derived CDR1 and CDR2 are GTSNPN and SVGIG (reference sequence). The CDR3 spans 16 residues. Unmatched junction bases numbered 8, after V lost 0 bases and J lost 6 bases. CDR3 in amino acids: CAWSVPGGRAPGELFF. CDR3 bases: TGTGCCTGGAGTGTACCAGGCGGGAGGGCCCCCGGGGAGCTGTTTTTT.

This chain links TRBV5-6 with TRBJ2-5, with 7 nucleotides matching TRBD1. Germline V gene sequence: CDR1 SGHDT, CDR2 YYEEEE. V dropped 0 bases and J dropped 2; count of bases not matched to a gene: 7. The length of the CDR3 is 16 residues. DNA of the CDR3: TGTGCCAGCAGCTTGGGTCCTACGACAGGGCAAGAGACCCAGTACTTC. It yields the protein CASSLGPTTGQETQYF.

V gene TRBV5-1 combines with J gene TRBJ2-7, with TRBD1 as a possible D gene (6 bases). The V end was cut by 0 bases, the J end by 0 bases, with 13 bases between. Germline values: CDR1 SGHRS, CDR2 YFSETQ. The CDR3 loop spans 16 amino acids. CDR3 loop: CASSLAFTGSSYEQYF. The CDR3 DNA is TGCGCCAGCAGCTTGGCCTTCACAGGGAGCTCCTACGAGCAGTACTTC.

This chain uses TRBV28 with TRBJ1-1; tentatively, D is TRBD1 (6 bases). The CDR3 spans 13 residues. Germline-derived CDR1 and CDR2 are MDHEN and SYDVKM. Trimming cost V 6 bases and J 5 bases, with 13 bases left between them. The CDR3 DNA reads TGTGCCAGCAGCCTCAGGGGATCTACTGAAGCTTTCTTT. This translates into CASSLRGSTEAFF.

CDR3 bases: TGTGCCAGCAGACTAGAGCCCTCGTTCCTAGCGGCCAATGCGGAGCAGTTCTTC. This encodes CASRLEPSFLAANAEQFF. The J gene is TRBJ2-1, the V gene TRBV7-8, with 7 bases matching TRBD2. From germline, CDR1 is SGHVS and CDR2 FQNEAQ. J gave up 10 bases and V 6 bases, and 24 bases lay outside the gene matches. CDR3 length: 18 residues.

The chain uses TRBV20-1 and TRBJ2-1; D gene unclear. The CDR3 runs to 11 residues. Trimming pared 4 bases from V and 4 bases from J, leaving 5 bases between. The V gene's germline CDR1 is DFQATT and CDR2 SNEGSKA (reference sequence). CDR3 sequence: CSAKSYNEQFF. As DNA, the CDR3 is TGCAGTGCTAAGAGTTACAATGAGCAGTTCTTC.